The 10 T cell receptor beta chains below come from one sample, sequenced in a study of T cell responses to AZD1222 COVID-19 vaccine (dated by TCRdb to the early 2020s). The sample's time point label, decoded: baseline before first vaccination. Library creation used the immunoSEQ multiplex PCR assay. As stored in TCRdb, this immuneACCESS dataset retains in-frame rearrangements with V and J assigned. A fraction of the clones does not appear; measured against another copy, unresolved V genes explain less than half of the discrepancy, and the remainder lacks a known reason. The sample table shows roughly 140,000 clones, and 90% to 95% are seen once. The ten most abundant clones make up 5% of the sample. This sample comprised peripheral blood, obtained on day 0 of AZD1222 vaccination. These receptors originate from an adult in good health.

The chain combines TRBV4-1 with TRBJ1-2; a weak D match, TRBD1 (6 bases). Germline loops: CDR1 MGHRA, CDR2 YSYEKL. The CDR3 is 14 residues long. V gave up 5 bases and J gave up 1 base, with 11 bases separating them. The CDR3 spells CASSGTPVNYGYTF. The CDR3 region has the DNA TGCGCCAGCAGCGGGACACCGGTTAACTATGGCTACACCTTC.

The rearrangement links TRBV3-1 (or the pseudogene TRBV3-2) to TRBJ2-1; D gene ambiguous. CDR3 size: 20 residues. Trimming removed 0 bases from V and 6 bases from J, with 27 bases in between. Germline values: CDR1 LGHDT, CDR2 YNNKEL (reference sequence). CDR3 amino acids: CASSQEKNPPESSSSNEQFF. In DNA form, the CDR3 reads TGTGCCAGCAGCCAAGAGAAAAATCCTCCGGAGTCTAGTTCGTCCAATGAGCAGTTCTTC.

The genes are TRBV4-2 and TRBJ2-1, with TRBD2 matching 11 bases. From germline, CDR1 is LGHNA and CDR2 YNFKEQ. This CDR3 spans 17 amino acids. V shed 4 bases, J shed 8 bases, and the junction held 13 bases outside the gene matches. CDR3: CASSPALAGGPKDEQFF. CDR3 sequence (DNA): TGTGCCAGCAGCCCGGCTTTAGCGGGAGGGCCTAAGGATGAGCAGTTCTTC.

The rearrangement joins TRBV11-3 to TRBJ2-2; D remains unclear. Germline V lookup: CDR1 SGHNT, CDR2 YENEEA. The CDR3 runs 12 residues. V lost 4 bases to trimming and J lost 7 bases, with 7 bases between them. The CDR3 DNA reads TGTGCCAGCAGCTACCCCGGCGGGGAGCTGTTTTTT. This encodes CASSYPGGELFF.

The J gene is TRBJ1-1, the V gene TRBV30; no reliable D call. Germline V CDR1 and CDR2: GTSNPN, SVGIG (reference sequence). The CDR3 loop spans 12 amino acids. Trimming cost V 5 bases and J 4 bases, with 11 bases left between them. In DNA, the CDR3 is TGTGCCTGGGGCAAGATCAGCACTGAAGCTTTCTTT. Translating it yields CAWGKISTEAFF.

The CDR3 region is CASSPHGEAGFNNEQFF. CDR3 nucleotides: TGTGCCAGCAGCCCCCATGGGGAAGCGGGTTTCAACAATGAGCAGTTCTTC. The chain uses TRBV3-1 (or the pseudogene TRBV3-2) and TRBJ2-1; D might be TRBD2 (6 bases). Per germline, CDR1 LGHDT and CDR2 YNNKEL (reference sequence). The ends were cut back, 4 bases at V and 5 bases at J, with 21 bases in the middle. CDR3 size: 17 residues.

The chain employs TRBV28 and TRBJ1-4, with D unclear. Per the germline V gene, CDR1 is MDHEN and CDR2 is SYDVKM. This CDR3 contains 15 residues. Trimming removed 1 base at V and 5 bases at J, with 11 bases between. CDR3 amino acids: CASSLFAGLNEKLFF. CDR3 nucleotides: TGTGCCAGCAGTTTATTTGCAGGACTCAATGAAAAACTGTTTTTT. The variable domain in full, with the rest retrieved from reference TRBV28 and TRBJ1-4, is DVKVTQSSRYLVKRTGEKVFLECVQDMDHENMFWYRQDPGLGLRLIYFSYDVKMKEKGDIPEGYSVSREKKERFSLILESASTNQTSMYLCASSLFAGLNEKLFFGSGTQLSVL.

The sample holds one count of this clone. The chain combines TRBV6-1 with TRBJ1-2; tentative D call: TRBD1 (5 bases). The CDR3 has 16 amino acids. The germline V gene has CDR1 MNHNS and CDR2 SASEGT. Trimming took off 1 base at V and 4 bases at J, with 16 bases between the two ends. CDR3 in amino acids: CASSEVVSKGPYGYTF. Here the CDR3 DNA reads TGTGCCAGCAGTGAAGTGGTTTCGAAGGGACCCTATGGCTACACCTTC.

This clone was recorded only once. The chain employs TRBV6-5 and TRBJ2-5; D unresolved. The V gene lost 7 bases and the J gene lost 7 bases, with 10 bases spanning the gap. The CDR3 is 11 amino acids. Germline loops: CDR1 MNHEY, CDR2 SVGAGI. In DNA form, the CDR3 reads TGTGCCAGCAAAGGCACGGGGACCCAGTACTTC. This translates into CASKGTGTQYF.

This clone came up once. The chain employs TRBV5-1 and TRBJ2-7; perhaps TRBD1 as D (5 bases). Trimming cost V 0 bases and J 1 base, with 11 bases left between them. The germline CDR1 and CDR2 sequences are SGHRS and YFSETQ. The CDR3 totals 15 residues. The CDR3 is CASSLAVGQSYEQYF. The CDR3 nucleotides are TGCGCCAGCAGCTTGGCCGTGGGGCAGTCCTACGAGCAGTACTTC.